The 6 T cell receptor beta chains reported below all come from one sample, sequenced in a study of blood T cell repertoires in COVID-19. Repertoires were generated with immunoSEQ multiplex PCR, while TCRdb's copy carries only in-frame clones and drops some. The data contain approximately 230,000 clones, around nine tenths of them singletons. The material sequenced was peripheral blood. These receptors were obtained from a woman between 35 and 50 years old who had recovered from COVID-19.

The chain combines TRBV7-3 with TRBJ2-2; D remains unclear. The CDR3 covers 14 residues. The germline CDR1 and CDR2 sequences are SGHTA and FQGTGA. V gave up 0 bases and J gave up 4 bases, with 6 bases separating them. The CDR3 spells CASSLTGGTGELFF. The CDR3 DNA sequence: TGTGCCAGCAGCTTAACCGGTGGCACCGGGGAGCTGTTTTTT.

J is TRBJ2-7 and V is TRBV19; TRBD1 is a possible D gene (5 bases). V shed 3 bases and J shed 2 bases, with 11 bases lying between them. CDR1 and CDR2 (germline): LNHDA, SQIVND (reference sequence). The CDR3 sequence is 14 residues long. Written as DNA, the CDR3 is TGTGCCAGTAGTATTTGGGCAGGGACCTACGAGCAGTACTTC. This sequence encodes CASSIWAGTYEQYF.

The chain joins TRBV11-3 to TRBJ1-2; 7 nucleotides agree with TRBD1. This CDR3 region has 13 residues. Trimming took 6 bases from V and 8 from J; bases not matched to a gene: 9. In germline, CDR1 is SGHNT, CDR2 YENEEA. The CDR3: CASRKTGTAGYTF. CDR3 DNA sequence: TGTGCCAGCAGGAAGACAGGGACGGCAGGCTACACCTTC.

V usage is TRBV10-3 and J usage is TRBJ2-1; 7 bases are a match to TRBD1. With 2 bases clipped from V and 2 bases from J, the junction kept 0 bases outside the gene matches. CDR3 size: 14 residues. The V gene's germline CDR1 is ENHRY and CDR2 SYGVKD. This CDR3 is CAISEGQAYNEQFF. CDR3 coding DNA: TGTGCCATCAGTGAGGGACAGGCCTACAATGAGCAGTTCTTC.

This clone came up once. Here the CDR3 DNA reads TGTGCCAGCAGTGAACCTCCAACGGGGACTAAGCAGTACTTC. Amino acid sequence: CASSEPPTGTKQYF. The rearrangement uses TRBV6-1 and TRBJ2-7; 7 bases align to TRBD2. Trimming removed 2 bases from V and 8 bases from J; junction bases left unmatched: 9. CDR3 length: 14 residues. CDR1 and CDR2 from the germline V gene are MNHNS and SASEGT.

The CDR3 reads CASSLAPAERETQYF. The DNA for the CDR3 is TGTGCCAGCAGCTTAGCCCCAGCGGAGAGGGAGACCCAGTACTTC. This chain joins TRBV7-2 and TRBJ2-5; D perhaps matches TRBD2 (5 bases). In germline, CDR1 is SGHTA, CDR2 FQGNSA. V shed 0 bases and J shed 5 bases, with 13 bases lying between them. There are 15 residues in the CDR3.